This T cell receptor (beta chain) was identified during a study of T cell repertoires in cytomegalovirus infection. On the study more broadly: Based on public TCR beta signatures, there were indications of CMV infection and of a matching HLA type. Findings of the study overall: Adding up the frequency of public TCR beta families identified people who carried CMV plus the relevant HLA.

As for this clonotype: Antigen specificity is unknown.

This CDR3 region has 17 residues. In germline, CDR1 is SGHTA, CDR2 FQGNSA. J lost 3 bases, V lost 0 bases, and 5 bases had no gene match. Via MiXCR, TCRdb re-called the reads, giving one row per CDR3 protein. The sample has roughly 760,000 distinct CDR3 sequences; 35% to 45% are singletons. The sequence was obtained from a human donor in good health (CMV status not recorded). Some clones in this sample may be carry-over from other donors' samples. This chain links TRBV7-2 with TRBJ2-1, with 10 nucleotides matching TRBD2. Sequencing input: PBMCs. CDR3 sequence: CASSLASGGGYYNEQFF. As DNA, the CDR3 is TGTGCCAGCAGCTTAGCGAGCGGGGGGGGCTACTACAATGAGCAGTTCTTC.